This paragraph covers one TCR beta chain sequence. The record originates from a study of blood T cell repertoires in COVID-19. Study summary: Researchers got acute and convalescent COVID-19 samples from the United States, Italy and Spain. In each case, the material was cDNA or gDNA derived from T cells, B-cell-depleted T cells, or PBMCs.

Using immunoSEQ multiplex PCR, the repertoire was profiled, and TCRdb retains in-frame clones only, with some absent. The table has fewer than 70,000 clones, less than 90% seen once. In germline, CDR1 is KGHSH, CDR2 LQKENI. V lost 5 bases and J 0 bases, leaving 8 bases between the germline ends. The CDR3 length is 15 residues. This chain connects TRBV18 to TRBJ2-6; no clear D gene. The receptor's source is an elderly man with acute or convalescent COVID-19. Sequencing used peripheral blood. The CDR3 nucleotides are TGTGCCAGCTCAGGCACAAGCTCTGGGGCCAACGTCCTGACTTTC. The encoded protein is CASSGTSSGANVLTF.